The 3 T cell receptor beta chains presented below share a single source sample, sequenced in a study of T-cell reconstitution after alpha-beta-depleted transplantation in children. Using unique molecular identifiers, the investigators prepared the TCRbeta library. TCRdb processed the PCR reads anew with MiXCR; each CDR3 protein has one entry. Of some 600,000 distinct CDR3 sequences in the sample, 15% to 20% are singletons; the top ten hold 0.85% to 1.3%. This specimen was PBMCs from the stem cell graft donor, taken from the stem cell graft. The receptors were gathered from a human donor who donated a stem cell graft to a child with acute myeloid leukemia.

This clonotype was seen ten or more times. V and J are TRBV4-3 and TRBJ1-2; tentatively, D is TRBD1 (5 bases). Trimming shortened V by 4 bases and J by 2 bases, and 14 bases separated the two germline ends. CDR1 LGHNA and CDR2 YSLEER come from the germline V gene. This CDR3 comprises 15 residues. The CDR3 bases are TGCGCCAGCAGCCCGGGGACGGGAATCAACTATGGCTACACCTTC. This codes for CASSPGTGINYGYTF.

This clonotype was picked up many times. The chain joins TRBV20-1 to TRBJ1-1; 10 nucleotides match TRBD1. The CDR3 covers 17 residues. CDR1 is DFQATT and CDR2 is SNEGSKA in the germline V gene (reference sequence). Trimming cost V 1 base and J 0 bases; bases outside gene matches: 8. In DNA form, the CDR3 reads TGCAGTGCTAGAGTGGACAGGGGGTCCTACCTGAACACTGAAGCTTTCTTT. This codes for CSARVDRGSYLNTEAFF.

This clonotype was picked up a small number of times. This chain uses TRBV12-3 or TRBV12-4 with TRBJ2-1, with a tentative D call TRBD2 (5 bases). The CDR3 extends over 14 amino acids. With 7 bases removed from V and 7 bases from J, the gap between germline ends came to 17 bases. The CDR3 coding sequence is TGTGCCAGCACCCACGGAGGAATGAGGAATGAGCAGTTCTTC. This sequence encodes CASTHGGMRNEQFF.